Listed here are 8 T cell receptor beta chains from one sample, sequenced in a study of cytomegalovirus exposure and HLA in healthy donors. Assay used: immunoSEQ multiplex PCR; TCRdb lists only in-frame clones, some missing. The table shows about 250,000 clones, with approximately 84% occurring only once. The sequencing sample was made of PBMCs. All receptors come from a man between 18 and 35 years old in good health and CMV-seropositive.

This clone has only one observation. The rearrangement joins TRBV7-2 to TRBJ2-7; 9 nucleotides match TRBD2. The J segment lost 1 base and the V segment lost 0 bases, leaving 1 base of the junction unmatched. Germline-derived CDR1 and CDR2 are SGHTA and FQGNSA. The CDR3 has 15 residues. CDR3 amino acids: CASSLASGSSYEQYF. The DNA of the CDR3 is TGTGCCAGCAGCTTAGCTAGCGGGAGTTCCTACGAGCAGTACTTC.

CDR3 sequence reads: CASSPSTNYGYTF. DNA for the CDR3: TGCGCCAGCAGCCCCAGTACTAACTATGGCTACACCTTC. V usage is TRBV5-1 and J usage is TRBJ1-2; D is uncertain. This CDR3 comprises 13 residues. The V gene's germline CDR1 is SGHRS and CDR2 YFSETQ. Trimming shortened V by 4 bases and J by 0 bases, and 7 bases separated the two germline ends.

Notes on this clone: The identical CDR3 is also encoded by other nucleotide sequences in the sample. The chain is built from TRBV6-5 and TRBJ2-3, with 9 bases matching TRBD1. V lost 0 bases and J lost 4; bases outside the gene matches: 2. Germline-derived CDR1 and CDR2 are MNHEY and SVGAGI. CDR3 length: 15 residues. The CDR3 bases are TGTGCCAGCAGTTACTCGAGACAGGGGGCAGATACGCAGTATTTT. As protein: CASSYSRQGADTQYF.

The rearrangement joins TRBV2 to TRBJ1-4, with no clear D. Looked up from germline, CDR1 is SNHLY and CDR2 is FYNNEI. This CDR3 has 15 amino acids. Deletions cut 4 bases from V and 5 bases from J, with 14 bases between. For the CDR3, the DNA is TGTGCCAGCAGTGGGCTACAACAGTTGAATGAAAAACTGTTTTTT. Amino acids: CASSGLQQLNEKLFF.

The chain joins TRBV28 to TRBJ1-2; TRBD1 matches 7 bases. The CDR3 contains 14 residues. Germline lookup yields CDR1 MDHEN and CDR2 SYDVKM. Trimming took 3 bases from V and 1 from J; bases not matched to a gene: 2. CDR3 residues: CASSLTGNNYGYTF. The CDR3 DNA follows: TGTGCCAGCAGTTTGACAGGGAATAACTATGGCTACACCTTC.

The chain uses TRBV5-1 and TRBJ1-2; perhaps TRBD1 as D (5 bases). CDR1 is SGHRS, CDR2 YFSETQ, per germline. V was cut by 4 bases and J by 7 bases, with 17 bases left in between. The CDR3 extends over 14 amino acids. The CDR3 sequence: CASSAGRTRLGYTF. The CDR3 nucleotides are TGCGCCAGCAGCGCGGGACGGACCCGGCTTGGCTACACCTTC.

The genes are TRBV5-6 and TRBJ1-5, with unresolved D. Germline CDR1 SGHDT, CDR2 YYEEEE. Trimming stripped 0 bases from V and 3 bases from J, with 10 bases between. The length of the CDR3 is 15 residues. The CDR3 is CASSLGSVDNQPQHF. The CDR3 coding sequence is TGTGCCAGCAGCTTGGGGAGTGTGGACAATCAGCCCCAGCATTTT.

This sequence joins TRBV10-3 and TRBJ2-7; 11 bases line up with TRBD2. J lost 4 bases, V lost 4 bases, and 6 bases had no gene match. CDR1 and CDR2 from the germline V gene are ENHRY and SYGVKD. There are 15 residues in the CDR3. The CDR3 loop reads CAISATSGTFYEQYF. The DNA of the CDR3 is TGTGCCATCAGTGCGACTAGCGGGACGTTTTACGAGCAGTACTTC.